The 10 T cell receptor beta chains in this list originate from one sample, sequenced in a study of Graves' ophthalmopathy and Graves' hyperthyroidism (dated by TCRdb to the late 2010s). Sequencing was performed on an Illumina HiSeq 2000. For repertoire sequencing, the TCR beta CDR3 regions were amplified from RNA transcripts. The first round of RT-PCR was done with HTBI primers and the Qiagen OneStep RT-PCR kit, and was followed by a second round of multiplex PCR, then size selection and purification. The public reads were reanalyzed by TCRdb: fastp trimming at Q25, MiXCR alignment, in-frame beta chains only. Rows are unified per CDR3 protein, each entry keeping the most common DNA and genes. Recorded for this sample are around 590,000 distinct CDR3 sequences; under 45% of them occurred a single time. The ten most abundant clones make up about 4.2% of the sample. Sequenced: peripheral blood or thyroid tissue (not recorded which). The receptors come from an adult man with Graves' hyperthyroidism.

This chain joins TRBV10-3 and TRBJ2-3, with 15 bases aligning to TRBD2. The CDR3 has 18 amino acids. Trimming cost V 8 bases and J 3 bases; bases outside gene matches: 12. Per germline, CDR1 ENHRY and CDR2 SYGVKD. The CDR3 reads CAIGAKGTSGGKTDTQYF. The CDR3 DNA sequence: TGTGCCATCGGCGCGAAGGGGACTAGCGGGGGGAAAACAGATACGCAGTATTTT.

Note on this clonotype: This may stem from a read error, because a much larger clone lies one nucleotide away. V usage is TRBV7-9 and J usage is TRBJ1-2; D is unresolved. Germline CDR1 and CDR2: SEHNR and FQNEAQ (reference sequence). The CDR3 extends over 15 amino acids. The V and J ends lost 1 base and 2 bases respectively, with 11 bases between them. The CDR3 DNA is TGTGCCAGCAGCTTAGGGCGCGGAAAAAACTATGGCTACACCTTC. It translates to CASSLGRGKNYGYTF.

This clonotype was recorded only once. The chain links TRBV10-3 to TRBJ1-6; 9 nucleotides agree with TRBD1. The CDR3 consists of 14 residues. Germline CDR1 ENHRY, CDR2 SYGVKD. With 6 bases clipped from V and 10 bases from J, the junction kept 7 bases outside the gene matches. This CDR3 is CAISDRQGESPLHF. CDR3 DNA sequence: TGTGCCATCAGCGATAGACAGGGGGAATCACCCCTCCACTTT.

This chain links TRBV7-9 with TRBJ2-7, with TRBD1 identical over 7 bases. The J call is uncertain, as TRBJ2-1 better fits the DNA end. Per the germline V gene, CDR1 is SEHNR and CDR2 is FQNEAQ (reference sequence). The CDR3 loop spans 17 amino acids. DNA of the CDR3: TGTGCCAGCAGCGTAGGACCAGGGGGACCCTCCTACAATGAGCAGTTCTTC. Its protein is CASSVGPGGPSYNEQFF.

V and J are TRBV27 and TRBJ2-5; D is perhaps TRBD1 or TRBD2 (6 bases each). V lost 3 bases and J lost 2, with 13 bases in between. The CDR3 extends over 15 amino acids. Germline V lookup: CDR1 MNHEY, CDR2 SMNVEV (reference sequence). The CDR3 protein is CASSLGGHRQETQYF. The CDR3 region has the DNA TGTGCCAGCAGTTTGGGGGGACACAGGCAAGAGACCCAGTACTTC.

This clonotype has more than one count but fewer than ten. In DNA, the CDR3 is TGTGCCAGCAGTTACGGACAGGGCGAGTACACTGCAATTGGGGCCAACGTCCTGACTTTC. The encoded protein is CASSYGQGEYTAIGANVLTF. The rearrangement joins TRBV19 to TRBJ2-6; TRBD1 matches at 8 bases. Trimming removed 9 bases from V and 3 bases from J; junction bases left unmatched: 22. Looked up from germline, CDR1 is LNHDA and CDR2 is SQIVND (reference sequence). This CDR3 has 20 residues.

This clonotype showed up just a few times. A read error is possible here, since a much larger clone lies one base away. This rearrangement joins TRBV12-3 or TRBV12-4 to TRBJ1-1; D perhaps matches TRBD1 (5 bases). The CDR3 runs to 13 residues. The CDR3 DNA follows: TGTGCCAGCAGTTCTCAGGGACTCACTGAAGCTTCCTTT. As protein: CASSSQGLTEASF.

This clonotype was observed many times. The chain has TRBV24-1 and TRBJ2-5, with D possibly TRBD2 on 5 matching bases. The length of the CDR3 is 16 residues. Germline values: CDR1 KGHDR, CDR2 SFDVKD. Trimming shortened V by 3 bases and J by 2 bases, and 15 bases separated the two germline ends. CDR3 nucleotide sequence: TGTGCCACCAGTGATGCCCCCCTCGGGGTACAAGAGACCCAGTACTTC. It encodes CATSDAPLGVQETQYF.

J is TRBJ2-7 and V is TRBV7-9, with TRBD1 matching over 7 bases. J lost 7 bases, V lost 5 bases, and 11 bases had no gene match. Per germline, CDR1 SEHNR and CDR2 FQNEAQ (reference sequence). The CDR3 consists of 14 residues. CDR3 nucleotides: TGTGCCAGCAGCACCTGGACAGGCTACGGGGAGCAGTACTTC. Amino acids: CASSTWTGYGEQYF. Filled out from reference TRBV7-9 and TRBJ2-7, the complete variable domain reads DTGVSQNPRHKITKRGQNVTFRCDPISEHNRLYWYRQTLGQGPEFLTYFQNEAQLEKSRLLSDRFSAERPKGSFSTLEIQRTEQGDSAMYLCASSTWTGYGEQYFGPGTRLTVT.

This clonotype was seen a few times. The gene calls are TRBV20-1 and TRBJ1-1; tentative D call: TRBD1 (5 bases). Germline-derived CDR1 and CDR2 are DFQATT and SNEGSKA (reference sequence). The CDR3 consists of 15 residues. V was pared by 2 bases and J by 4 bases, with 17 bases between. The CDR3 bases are TGCAGTGCTAGAAAACCGGGGGTTTCTGTCACTGAAGCTTTCTTT. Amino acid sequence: CSARKPGVSVTEAFF.